This record covers a single TCR beta chain. Antigen: not known. This record comes from a study of cytomegalovirus exposure and HLA in healthy donors. Study summary: HLA-typed donors were the source of about 85 million unique TCRs held in an early data release.

Study results and limitations: Some highly shared sequence variants likely arose as a pipeline artifact.

J was trimmed by 4 bases and V by 6 bases; bases with no gene match: 3. Per the germline V gene, CDR1 is MNHEY and CDR2 is SVGAGI. This CDR3 has 13 residues. Primers: 60 Vbeta forward and 13 Jbeta reverse. Profiled with immunoSEQ multiplex PCR; TCRdb holds only in-frame clones, not every one. Here the sample spans under 100,000 clones, around three fifths being singletons. Source material: PBMCs. The source of this sequence is a woman in her 40s in good health and CMV-seropositive. The rearrangement links TRBV6-5 to TRBJ1-2, with 9 positions matching TRBD1. The CDR3 DNA reads as TGTGCCAGCAGCCCGGACAGGGGCTATGGCTACACCTTC. It encodes CASSPDRGYGYTF.